The clone carrying this TCR beta chain was detected many times. Its cognate antigen is unknown. The sequenced fragment ends 3 residues before the CDR3 boundary, so the rest is inferred from the germline J gene. Trimming removed 2 bases at V and 9 bases at J, with 21 bases between. CDR1 SGHNT and CDR2 YYREEE come from the germline V gene (reference sequence). CDR3 size: 16 residues. This sample was included in a study of T cell clonality in common variable immunodeficiency. General observations from the study: Common variable immunodeficiency TCR beta sequences reportedly had fewer deletions and N-nucleotide insertions.

Assay used: immunoSEQ multiplex PCR; TCRdb lists only in-frame clones, some missing. Reported are more than 20,000 clones, none seen only once; the ten largest carry about 2%. No CVID subject was ill or on immunomodulatory drugs when sampled. Input material: peripheral blood mononuclear cells. J is TRBJ2-1 and V is TRBV5-4; tentatively, D is TRBD1 (7 bases). This clonotype was obtained from a human donor with common variable immunodeficiency. The chain's CDR3 is CASSFLSGGRGGEQFF. Partial CDR3 DNA: TGTGCCAGCAGCTTTCTCTCAGGGGGGCGAGGGGGTGAG.